The 20 T cell receptor beta chains reported below all come from one sample, sequenced in a study of T cells after yellow fever vaccination (dated by TCRdb to between 2018 and 2020). Per the publication, the treatment or condition label means: live attenuated yellow fever vaccine strain. Library preparation was by 5' RACE. This sample was sequenced with an Illumina HiSeq 2500. TCRdb reanalyzed the raw reads on its own, using fastp at Q25 for trimming and MiXCR for clone calling, and kept in-frame beta chains. Records with the same CDR3 protein are collapsed into one entry carrying the most frequent genes and DNA. Across this sample there are 600,000 to 750,000 distinct CDR3 sequences, with roughly an eighth seen only once. The ten largest clones capture about 15% of the sample. Source: PBMCs, taken on the day of the yellow fever booster vaccination. These receptors originate from a man aged 30 to 45 who received the YFV17D yellow fever vaccine.

V gene TRBV10-3 combines with J gene TRBJ2-2; 7 bases agree with TRBD1. V lost 5 bases, J lost 0 bases, and 6 bases stayed unmatched. CDR1 and CDR2 from the germline V gene are ENHRY and SYGVKD. The CDR3 spans 16 residues. CDR3 in DNA: TGTGCCATCAGTCGACAGGGACCATCGAACACCGGGGAGCTGTTTTTT. It codes for CAISRQGPSNTGELFF.

This clonotype was detected many times. The V call is TRBV12-3 or TRBV12-4, the J call TRBJ1-5, with TRBD1 identical over 7 bases. V trimming: 5 bases; J trimming: 0 bases; junction bases outside the gene matches: 10. The CDR3 runs 17 residues. CDR3 coding DNA: TGTGCCAGCAGTCTCCGGACAGGAGTTTATAGCAATCAGCCCCAGCATTTT. Translation: CASSLRTGVYSNQPQHF.

This clonotype was observed a few times. The J gene is TRBJ2-5, the V gene TRBV28; TRBD1 matches at 9 bases. Germline loops: CDR1 MDHEN, CDR2 SYDVKM. The CDR3 loop spans 17 amino acids. With V trimmed by 2 bases and J by 5 bases, 12 bases remained unmatched. CDR3 sequence: CASSLAGGQGKRETQYF. The DNA for the CDR3 is TGTGCCAGCAGTTTAGCCGGAGGACAGGGGAAAAGGGAGACCCAGTACTTC.

This clonotype appeared a few times. CDR3 nucleotides: TGTGCCAGCAGCCGGGTCACCCGGGTCGGAAACACCATATATTTT. It encodes CASSRVTRVGNTIYF. The rearrangement uses TRBV5-5 and TRBJ1-3, with unresolved D. The CDR3 is made up of 15 amino acids. The germline V gene has CDR1 SGHKS and CDR2 YYEKEE (reference sequence). V lost 4 bases, J lost 4 bases, and 15 bases lay in between.

The chain couples TRBV7-2 to TRBJ2-7; D perhaps matches TRBD1 (6 bases). Germline CDR1 reads SGHTA; CDR2 reads FQGNSA. The germline V and J ends were trimmed by 4 bases and 9 bases, with 13 bases remaining between them. CDR3 length: 12 residues. CDR3 region: CASSYEQGAQYF. Written as DNA, the CDR3 is TGTGCCAGCAGCTACGAACAGGGCGCGCAGTACTTC.

Only a few counts were recorded for this clonotype. The V gene is TRBV29-1, the J gene TRBJ1-1, with a weak D call TRBD1 (5 bases). The V and J ends lost 7 bases and 10 bases respectively, with 22 bases between them. Germline-derived CDR1 and CDR2 are SQVTM and ANQGSEA. This CDR3 spans 13 amino acids. The DNA of the CDR3 is TGCAGCGCCGGACCCGGGACTTCGGGGAGAGCTTTCTTT. It translates to CSAGPGTSGRAFF. Based on the CDR3 plus reference TRBV29-1 and TRBJ1-1, the full variable domain is SAVISQKPSRDICQRGTSLTIQCQVDSQVTMMFWYRQQPGQSLTLIATANQGSEATYESGFVIDKFPISRPNLTFSTLTVSNMSPEDSSIYLCSAGPGTSGRAFFGQGTRLTVV.

J is TRBJ2-7 and V is TRBV10-3; the D call may be TRBD1 or TRBD2 (5 bases each). CDR3 length: 18 amino acids. CDR1 and CDR2 (germline): ENHRY, SYGVKD. Trimming stripped 2 bases from V and 5 bases from J, with 25 bases between. CDR3 protein: CAISEPVGWGSRGDEQYF. The DNA for the CDR3 is TGTGCCATCAGTGAGCCGGTAGGGTGGGGCTCGAGGGGTGACGAGCAGTACTTC.

A few counts support this clonotype. The chain recombines TRBV19 with TRBJ1-2; D gene ambiguous. The CDR3 has 14 amino acids. The germline V gene encodes CDR1 LNHDA and CDR2 SQIVND (reference sequence). V was pared by 2 bases and J by 0 bases, with 7 bases between. CDR3 in amino acids: CASSIPSANYGYTF. CDR3 in DNA: TGTGCCAGTAGTATACCCTCAGCTAACTATGGCTACACCTTC.

V and J are TRBV9 and TRBJ2-5; no reliable D call. Germline-derived CDR1 and CDR2 are SGDLS and YYNGEE. V dropped 0 bases and J dropped 1 base, with 10 bases sitting between them. CDR3 length: 15 amino acids. CDR3 region: CASSVVGSSQETQYF. The CDR3 coding sequence is TGTGCCAGCAGCGTAGTAGGCAGCAGCCAAGAGACCCAGTACTTC. Complete variable domain (other parts from reference TRBV9 and TRBJ2-5): DSGVTQTPKHLITATGQRVTLRCSPRSGDLSVYWYQQSLDQGLQFLIQYYNGEERAKGNILERFSAQQFPDLHSELNLSSLELGDSALYFCASSVVGSSQETQYFGPGTRLLVL.

J is TRBJ2-7 and V is TRBV19; 7 bases map to TRBD2. After removal of 11 bases from V and 3 bases from J, the junction contained 13 bases not matched to a gene. This CDR3 has 14 residues. The V gene's germline CDR1 is LNHDA and CDR2 SQIVND (reference sequence). The CDR3 region is CASQPGLKSYEQYF. As DNA, the CDR3 is TGTGCCTCGCAACCGGGACTAAAAAGCTACGAGCAGTACTTC.

This clonotype turned up a few times. This CDR3 is CASSPGPFYEQYF. CDR3 DNA sequence: TGTGCCAGCTCACCAGGACCGTTTTACGAGCAGTACTTC. This chain links TRBV18 with TRBJ2-7; D is undetermined. The CDR3 contains 13 residues. The V and J ends lost 2 bases and 4 bases respectively, with 9 bases between them. Germline values: CDR1 KGHSH, CDR2 LQKENI.

This chain links TRBV19 with TRBJ2-1, with D possibly being TRBD1 or TRBD2 (5 bases each). The length of the CDR3 is 12 residues. Germline V gives CDR1 LNHDA, CDR2 SQIVND (reference sequence). The V and J ends lost 2 bases and 10 bases respectively, with 9 bases between them. The CDR3 protein is CASSIRGGEQFF. DNA of the CDR3: TGTGCCAGTAGTATAAGGGGCGGGGAGCAGTTCTTC.

The sample holds a few counts of this clonotype. The chain uses TRBV21-1 and TRBJ2-4; the table's D call, TRBD2, has no DNA check behind it. TRBV21-1 is a pseudogene segment. This CDR3 comprises 15 residues. The DNA of the CDR3 is TGTGCCAGCAGCACGGAGCGGGAGGGAGAAAACATTCAGTACTTC. Amino acids: CASSTEREGENIQYF.

DNA for the CDR3: TGTGCCAGCAGCTTAGGAGTTGGGACTAGAGGATGGGAGCAGTTCTTC. Translated: CASSLGVGTRGWEQFF. The V call is TRBV7-8, the J call TRBJ2-1, with 8 positions matching TRBD2. The CDR3 extends over 16 amino acids. Germline CDR1 and CDR2: SGHVS and FQNEAQ. The ends lost 1 base at V and 10 bases at J; junction bases unmatched: 12.

V is TRBV4-3 and J is TRBJ2-5, with D possibly TRBD1 on 6 matching bases. CDR1 LGHNA and CDR2 YSLEER come from the germline V gene. This CDR3 is built from 15 residues. Trimming cost V 0 bases and J 5 bases, with 13 bases left between them. CDR3 sequence reads: CASSQENRAFETQYF. In DNA, the CDR3 is TGCGCCAGCAGCCAAGAGAACAGGGCGTTTGAGACCCAGTACTTC.

The table lists this clonotype with a few counts. CDR3 sequence (DNA): TGCAGTGCTAACTCTTGGCAGAGCACAGATACGCAGTATTTT. It specifies CSANSWQSTDTQYF. The rearrangement links TRBV20-1 to TRBJ2-3; D unresolved. Germline-derived CDR1 and CDR2 are DFQATT and SNEGSKA (reference sequence). Trimming removed 4 bases from V and 0 bases from J, with 11 bases in between. There are 14 residues in the CDR3.

The chain joins TRBV28 to TRBJ2-2; D is unresolved. The germline V gene encodes CDR1 MDHEN and CDR2 SYDVKM. This CDR3 is 14 amino acids long. V lost 9 bases to trimming and J lost 0 bases, with 11 bases between them. CDR3 sequence (DNA): TGTGCCAGTCACCGCGCCGCGAACACCGGGGAGCTGTTTTTT. Translating gives CASHRAANTGELFF.

This clonotype was seen a few times. The chain carries TRBV7-7 and TRBJ2-3; 12 positions match TRBD2. V trimming: 1 base; J trimming: 5 bases; junction bases outside the gene matches: 7. CDR1 is SSHAT and CDR2 is FNYEAQ in the germline V gene (reference sequence). This CDR3 comprises 17 residues. CDR3 sequence (DNA): TGTGCCAGCAGCTTAGAGGGCCTAGCGGGAGGGAGAGATACGCAGTATTTT. This sequence encodes CASSLEGLAGGRDTQYF.

V gene TRBV5-6 combines with J gene TRBJ2-5; no clear D. The CDR3 length is 15 residues. Germline CDR1 reads SGHDT; CDR2 reads YYEEEE. V was clipped by 4 bases and J by 5 bases, with 18 bases between them. CDR3 protein: CASSSPGLLGETQYF. CDR3 sequence (DNA): TGTGCCAGCAGCAGCCCGGGCCTCCTAGGCGAGACCCAGTACTTC. Full variable domain (outside the CDR3, taken from reference TRBV5-6 and TRBJ2-5): DAGVTQSPTHLIKTRGQQVTLRCSPKSGHDTVSWYQQALGQGPQFIFQYYEEEERQRGNFPDRFSGHQFPNYSSELNVNALLLGDSALYLCASSSPGLLGETQYFGPGTRLLVL.

The CDR3 sequence is CASSSTRSGYEQYF. Written as DNA, the CDR3 is TGTGCCAGCAGCTCAACTCGGAGCGGGTACGAGCAGTACTTC. The chain joins TRBV11-2 to TRBJ2-7; a possible D gene is TRBD2 (6 bases). Germline CDR1 is SGHAT and CDR2 is FQNNGV. This CDR3 comprises 14 residues. V shed 4 bases and J shed 4 bases, with 14 bases lying between them.